This note documents a single TCR beta chain sequence. What it binds is unknown. Germline CDR1 and CDR2: SNHLY and FYNNEI. This CDR3 is built from 12 residues. The entry originates in a study of cytotoxic CD8 clonotypes in ibrutinib-treated CLL. General study points: Public clonotypes, found uncommonly, either contracted or stayed stable on treatment.

The data were produced by immunoSEQ multiplex PCR, yet TCRdb's version contains in-frame clones alone and is incomplete. The table shows just under 70,000 clones, with around 68% occurring only once. This clonotype was sampled from a human donor with chronic lymphocytic leukemia. The source was PBMCs, collected after 12 months of ibrutinib treatment. The chain has TRBV2 and TRBJ1-2; 9 bases match TRBD1. DNA for the CDR3: TGTGTCACAGGGGGCGAGGACTATGGCTACACCTTC. Its protein is CVTGGEDYGYTF. Variable domain in full (rest from reference TRBV2 and TRBJ1-2): EPEVTQTPSHQVTQMGQEVILRCVPISNHLYFYWYRQILGQKVEFLVSFYNNEISEKSEIFDDQFSVERPDGSNFTLKIRSTKLEDSAMYFCVTGGEDYGYTFGSGTRLTVV.